Listed below are T cell receptor beta chains from one sample, sequenced in a study of Graves' ophthalmopathy and Graves' hyperthyroidism. TCRdb passed the multiplex PCR reads through MiXCR, listing each CDR3 protein once. Of about 740,000 distinct CDR3 sequences in the sample, 35% to 50% were seen once. The sequencing input was peripheral blood. The receptors stem from an adult man with Graves' ophthalmopathy. The CDR3 runs from the conserved cysteine through the conserved F or W. A D gene is named only where the DNA matches it firmly. Where a row states a size, it is once, few, many or the class of an expanded clone; other rows omit it.

j_call clone_size d_call v_call cdr3_nt cdr3_aa
TRBJ1-1 many - TRBV7-9 TGTGCCAGCAGTAAGGGAGGTGAAGCTTTCTTT CASSKGGEAFF
TRBJ2-5 - TRBD2 TRBV11-1 TGTGCCAGCAGCTCGAAACGACCAGCGGGAGATTTAGAGACCCAGTACTTC CASSSKRPAGDLETQYF
TRBJ2-7 - - TRBV7-9 TGTGCCAGCAGGCGGGGGACAGAACCCTACGAGCAGTACTTC CASRRGTEPYEQYF
TRBJ1-1 - - TRBV19 TGTGCCAGTACCTCAGGGGACACTGAAGCTTTCTTT CASTSGDTEAFF
TRBJ2-7 - - TRBV20-1 TGCAGTGCTAGAGATAGGGGCGCGGGAGAGCAGTACTTC CSARDRGAGEQYF
TRBJ2-7 - - TRBV7-2 TGTGCCAGCAGCTCTGGAGGGTACGGGCAGTACTTC CASSSGGYGQYF
TRBJ2-3 - - TRBV11-1 TGTGCCAGCAGCACGCAGGAATACACAGATACGCAGTATTTT CASSTQEYTDTQYF
TRBJ1-2 few - TRBV28 TGTGCCAGCAGTTTATTCAAACAGGCTAACTATGGCTACACCTTC CASSLFKQANYGYTF
TRBJ2-1 - TRBD2 TRBV2 TGTGCCAGCAGGGGGGGACTAGCGGGAGTCAATGAGCAGTTCTTC CASRGGLAGVNEQFF
TRBJ2-7 - TRBD2 TRBV15 TGTGCCACCAGCAGAGTGGGGACTAGCGGGGGGGGCGACGAGCAGTACTTC CATSRVGTSGGGDEQYF
TRBJ2-7 - - TRBV29-1 TGCAGCGTTGAAGGGCAGGGGAACGGCTACGAGCAGTACTTC CSVEGQGNGYEQYF
TRBJ2-6 many - TRBV7-3 TGTGCCAGCAGCCCCCAGGGGTCCTCTGGGGCCAACGTCCTGACTTTC CASSPQGSSGANVLTF
TRBJ1-1 many - TRBV7-2 TGTGCCAGCAGCCTAACCTGGGTCGTGTCGAGTGAAGCTTTCTTT CASSLTWVVSSEAFF
TRBJ1-2 - TRBD1 TRBV7-2 TGTGCCAGCAGCTTAGGTGGACAGGACGAGGGAAACACCTTC CASSLGGQDEGNTF
TRBJ2-7 - TRBD1 TRBV29-1 TGCAGCGTTGGCGGACAGGGGGGGGACTACGAGCAGTACTTC CSVGGQGGDYEQYF
TRBJ2-2 few TRBD2 TRBV7-9 TGTGCCAGCAGTCTGACTAGCGGGAGGGAGCTGTTTTTT CASSLTSGRELFF
TRBJ2-2 - - TRBV7-3 TGTGCCAGCAGCTTCCAGGGTACCGGGGAGCTGTTTTTT CASSFQGTGELFF
TRBJ1-1 - - TRBV7-9 TGTGCCAGCAGCCCCCGCCGTAGAGTGCCTGCCCTGAACACTGAAGCTTTCTTT CASSPRRRVPALNTEAFF
TRBJ1-6 many TRBD1 TRBV7-9 TGTGCCAGCAGCCGGGACAGGATCAATTCACCCCTCCACTTT CASSRDRINSPLHF
TRBJ2-3 - TRBD2 TRBV29-1 TGCAGCGTTGAAGACTATGGACTAGGTGTGCAGTATTTT CSVEDYGLGVQYF
TRBJ2-5 - - TRBV7-9 TGTGCCAGCAGCTTGAGGGACAACCAAGAGACCCAGTACTTC CASSLRDNQETQYF
TRBJ1-2 many - TRBV7-3 TGTGCCAGCAGCCCAGGGTCCAACTATGGCTACACCTTC CASSPGSNYGYTF
TRBJ2-7 - - TRBV6-6 TGTGCCATCAAGTCATTTACCTACGAGCAGTACTTC CAIKSFTYEQYF
TRBJ1-2 once - TRBV29-1 TGCAGCGCCACGAGGAGCGGGGGCTACACCTTC CSATRSGGYTF
TRBJ1-6 - TRBD1 TRBV7-9 TGCGCCAGCAGCCAAGAGGGGGCGCTAAATTCACCCCTCCACTTT CASSQEGALNSPLHF
TRBJ1-5 - TRBD1 TRBV19 TGTGCCTGGAGTGCCACCGGGACAGGGGAACAGCCCCAGCATTTT CAWSATGTGEQPQHF
TRBJ1-1 - - TRBV2 TGTGCCACACGCGTAGGTAGGGGACAAGGCACTGAAGCTTTCTTT CATRVGRGQGTEAFF
TRBJ2-2 once TRBD1 TRBV20-1 TGCAGTGCTAGAGGCAGGGGGCTAACCGGGGAGCTGTTTTTT CSARGRGLTGELFF
TRBJ1-2 many - TRBV7-9 TGTGCCAGCAGCTTATCCACAGACGGATATGGCTACACCTTC CASSLSTDGYGYTF
TRBJ2-5 - TRBD1 TRBV19 TGTGCCAGTAGGGAAACAGGGGGACAAGAGACCCAGTACTTC CASRETGGQETQYF
TRBJ1-3 many - TRBV7-9 TGTGCCAGCAGTCGGACCGTCTCTGGAAACACCATATATTTT CASSRTVSGNTIYF
TRBJ2-2 - - TRBV25-1 TGTGCCAGCAGCTGGTCAAGACAGGATTACACCGGGGAGCTGTTTTTT CASSWSRQDYTGELFF
TRBJ1-2 - - TRBV25-1 TGTGCCAGCAGTGATCCCCGCACAGGACAGACCTATGGCTACACCTTC CASSDPRTGQTYGYTF
TRBJ2-6 - - TRBV20-1 TGCAGTGCTAAAGGGTGGAATACCGGTGGAAGCTCTGGGGCCAACGTCCTGACTTTC CSAKGWNTGGSSGANVLTF
TRBJ2-2 many TRBD1 TRBV7-9 TGTGCCAGCAGCCGGGACAGGGTCACCGGGGAGCTGTTTTTT CASSRDRVTGELFF
TRBJ1-1 many TRBD1 TRBV9 TGTGCCAGCAGCGCACCACGGGACAGGATTAACACTGAAGCTTTCTTT CASSAPRDRINTEAFF
TRBJ2-7 - - TRBV20-1 TGCAGTGTTCGGCCTTTATATGGCCTTTCCTACGAGCAGTACTTC CSVRPLYGLSYEQYF
TRBJ1-1 many - TRBV10-3 TGTGCCATCAGTGGCCCGCGTCACACTGAAGCTTTCTTT CAISGPRHTEAFF
TRBJ1-1 - - TRBV20-1 TGCAGTGCTAGCAGAGTAGGGTCGGACACTGAAGCTTTCTTT CSASRVGSDTEAFF
TRBJ1-1 few - TRBV5-4 TGTGCCAGCAGCTTGACCCTCCAAGACACTGAAGCTTTCTTT CASSLTLQDTEAFF
TRBJ2-5 - TRBD1 TRBV28 TGTGCCAGCAAACAGGGGAACCAAGAGACCCAGTACTTC CASKQGNQETQYF
TRBJ1-4 once TRBD1 TRBV28 TGTGCCAGCAGCAAGACAGGGATAGCTGAAAAACTGTTTTTT CASSKTGIAEKLFF
TRBJ1-2 few - TRBV27 TGTGCCCTAAGGGGCTACACCTTC CALRGYTF
TRBJ1-5 few - TRBV24-1 TGTGCCAGCAGTTTCGGGGTGCGGCAGCCCCAGCATTTT CASSFGVRQPQHF
TRBJ2-2 - TRBD1 TRBV25-1 TGTGCCAGCAGCCTCGGAAGGGACAGTAACACCGGGGAGCTGTTTTTT CASSLGRDSNTGELFF
TRBJ1-2 - - TRBV2 TGTGCCAGCAGCGTCGATGCGGACGGAGCAAGTCGGAATGGCTACACCTTC CASSVDADGASRNGYTF
TRBJ1-1 - TRBD1 TRBV10-3 TGTGCCATCAGTTTAGGGACAGGGGGTAATGAAGCTTTCTTT CAISLGTGGNEAFF
TRBJ2-6 many TRBD2 TRBV10-3 TGTGCCATCAGTGAGCCGGGGGGTGGTTCCTCTGGGGCCAACGTCCTGACTTTC CAISEPGGGSSGANVLTF
TRBJ2-3 - - TRBV7-9 TGTGCCAGCAGCGCTCCGCGGGACGGGACCACAGATACGCAGTATTTT CASSAPRDGTTDTQYF
TRBJ1-4 - - TRBV25-1 TGTGCCAGCAGTGGTGCAGGGGCGACTGGAAAACTGTTTTTT CASSGAGATGKLFF
TRBJ2-2 few - TRBV7-9 TGTGCCAGCAGTTTAGTAAGGGGTCCCGGGGAGCTGTTTTTT CASSLVRGPGELFF
TRBJ1-5 - TRBD1 TRBV24-1 TGTGCCAGCAGGCCCACTACAGGGGTGGGAAGTCAGCCCCAGCATTTT CASRPTTGVGSQPQHF
TRBJ1-3 - - TRBV6-5 TGTGCCAGCAGTTACCAGGGGCGGATAAACACCATATATTTT CASSYQGRINTIYF
TRBJ2-7 - TRBD2 TRBV25-1 TGTGCCAGCAGTTCTTCCCCCGGGACTAGCGGGTCCTACGAGCAGTACTTC CASSSSPGTSGSYEQYF
TRBJ1-1 few TRBD1 TRBV6-5 TGTGCCAGCAGGACTGACAGGGGGCGCGTCTCTGAAGCTTTCTTT CASRTDRGRVSEAFF
TRBJ2-7 many TRBD1 TRBV10-3 TGTGCCATCAAGACAGGGCTTTCCTACGAGCAGTACTTC CAIKTGLSYEQYF
TRBJ2-5 - - TRBV9 TGTGCCAGCAGCGCCCAAGCCCAGTACTTC CASSAQAQYF
TRBJ1-1 - TRBD1 TRBV29-1 TGCAGCCGGTGGACAGGGGGAACTGAAGCTTTCTTT CSRWTGGTEAFF
TRBJ1-4 many - TRBV10-3 TGTGCCATCAGCGAAGGGTATGGTGAAAAACTGTTTTTT CAISEGYGEKLFF
TRBJ1-5 - TRBD1 TRBV2 TGTGCCAGCAGTGCCGATACAAAGACGACAGGGTATGCCCAGCATTTT CASSADTKTTGYAQHF